The TCR beta chain under discussion was sequenced for a study of blood T cell repertoires in COVID-19. V was pared by 5 bases and J by 1 base, with 4 bases of the junction left unmatched. The CDR3 has 14 amino acids. Germline V gene sequence: CDR1 MGHRA, CDR2 YSYEKL. Membership in each cohort depended on participant-reported clinical history. Here immunoSEQ multiplex PCR was the method, and the copy in TCRdb shows in-frame clones only, minus some. The table shows some 150,000 clones, with roughly 90% occurring only once. Sequencing was carried out using PBMCs or T cells enriched from blood (not recorded which). The chain is built from TRBV4-1 and TRBJ2-5, with TRBD1 identical over 7 bases. The sequence derives from a woman aged 25-40 years with acute COVID-19. CDR3 in DNA: TGCGCCAGCAGCAAAGGGACAGCCCAAGAGACCCAGTACTTC. This codes for CASSKGTAQETQYF.